Each of the 23 T cell receptor beta chains below was sequenced from the same sample in a study of T-cell memory formation after mild COVID-19. TCRdb recomputed calls from the 5' RACE reads with MiXCR, one row per CDR3 protein. There are some 600,000 distinct CDR3 sequences in the sample; roughly 17% occur only once, and about 7.4% lies in the top ten. The sample was PBMCs or a T cell subset sorted from them (not recorded which). The receptors were sampled from an adult woman who had mild COVID-19 (a few samples of this study predate the infection). Cell type and time point are not known.

CDR3: CASSAGTGLIGKLFF. CDR3 bases: TGTGCCAGCAGCGCGGGGACAGGACTAATAGGGAAACTGTTTTTT. The V call is TRBV5-5, the J call TRBJ1-4; 8 bases are a match to TRBD1. CDR3 size: 15 residues. Trimming took 4 bases from V and 11 from J; bases not matched to a gene: 13. CDR1 and CDR2 from the germline V gene are SGHKS and YYEKEE (reference sequence).

This clonotype has at least ten counts. The rearrangement links TRBV5-1 to TRBJ2-3; possibly TRBD2 for D (5 bases). Germline V gene sequence: CDR1 SGHRS, CDR2 YFSETQ. The CDR3 extends over 14 amino acids. The V gene lost 4 bases and the J gene lost 4 bases, with 13 bases spanning the gap. The CDR3 region has the DNA TGCGCCAGCAGCGGAGGAGGAGTTTCAGATACGCAGTATTTT. This codes for CASSGGGVSDTQYF.

This clonotype came up a few times. The chain employs TRBV9 and TRBJ2-7; a weak D match, TRBD1 (6 bases). There are 14 residues in the CDR3. Germline V gives CDR1 SGDLS, CDR2 YYNGEE. Between the trimmed V and J ends, which lost 0 bases and 6 bases, there was a span of 13 bases. The CDR3 reads CASSVGQGSPEQYF. Written as DNA, the CDR3 is TGTGCCAGCAGCGTAGGGCAGGGGTCACCCGAGCAGTACTTC.

Only a few counts were recorded for this clonotype. The gene calls are TRBV18 and TRBJ1-3; perhaps TRBD1 as D (6 bases). This CDR3 is built from 16 residues. CDR1 KGHSH and CDR2 LQKENI come from the germline V gene. The V end lost 2 bases, the J end lost 0 bases, and 11 bases lay between the germline ends. CDR3 nucleotide sequence: TGTGCCAGCTCACCAGGACAGCCAAACTCTGGAAACACCATATATTTT. Protein sequence: CASSPGQPNSGNTIYF.

This chain links TRBV7-8 with TRBJ2-3; D is tentatively TRBD1 or TRBD2 (5 bases each). CDR1 is SGHVS and CDR2 is FQNEAQ in the germline V gene. This CDR3 comprises 18 residues. V gave up 5 bases and J gave up 0 bases, with 21 bases separating them. The chain's CDR3 is CASSLAPRGLPSTDTQYF. The CDR3 DNA follows: TGTGCCAGCAGCCTCGCCCCTCGGGGCTTACCAAGCACAGATACGCAGTATTTT.

In this sample, this clonotype turned up many times. This chain links TRBV7-9 with TRBJ2-7; D is ambiguous. CDR3 length: 12 amino acids. V dropped 4 bases and J dropped 0 bases, with 4 bases sitting between them. CDR1 SEHNR and CDR2 FQNEAQ come from the germline V gene (reference sequence). CDR3 in DNA: TGTGCCAGCAGCTCCGTCTCCTACGAGCAGTACTTC. This encodes CASSSVSYEQYF.

This chain uses TRBV4-1 with TRBJ1-2, with TRBD1 matching 9 bases. The J segment lost 6 bases and the V segment lost 1 base, leaving 9 bases of the junction unmatched. CDR3 size: 16 residues. CDR1 and CDR2 (germline): MGHRA, YSYEKL. DNA of the CDR3: TGCGCCAGCAGCCAAGGCCCCGGGGGGACAGGGAATGGCTACACCTTC. It yields the protein CASSQGPGGTGNGYTF.

This clonotype came up a few times. The chain couples TRBV7-3 to TRBJ2-3; TRBD2 aligns across 14 bases. The CDR3 contains 18 residues. V trimming: 2 bases; J trimming: 4 bases; junction bases outside the gene matches: 8. The germline CDR1 and CDR2 sequences are SGHTA and FQGTGA. The CDR3 DNA sequence: TGTGCCAGCAGCTTATTTCCCGGGACTAGCGGGAGCTCAGATACGCAGTATTTT. Amino acids: CASSLFPGTSGSSDTQYF.

This clonotype has only a few counts. The chain couples TRBV20-1 to TRBJ1-1; possible D gene TRBD1, 5 bases. The germline V gene encodes CDR1 DFQATT and CDR2 SNEGSKA (reference sequence). V was cut by 6 bases and J by 1 base, with 18 bases left in between. The length of the CDR3 is 15 residues. The CDR3, as DNA: TGCAGTGCCAGACCCCTCGCAGGGACGAACACTGAAGCTTTCTTT. Protein sequence: CSARPLAGTNTEAFF.

DNA of the CDR3: TGTGCCAGCAGTAACACCTTGGAGGACACTGAAGCTTTCTTT. Its translation is CASSNTLEDTEAFF. This chain connects TRBV6-1 to TRBJ1-1; D remains ambiguous. The V and J ends lost 5 bases and 3 bases respectively, with 13 bases between them. Germline V gene data show CDR1 as MNHNS and CDR2 as SASEGT. This CDR3 region has 14 residues.

A few counts support this clonotype. The rearrangement joins TRBV21-1 to TRBJ2-7; the D segment call TRBD1 is taken from the table without a DNA check. TRBV21-1 is shown as a pseudogene. This CDR3 spans 16 amino acids. CDR3 sequence (DNA): TGTGCCAGCAGCCCCTACCAGGACAGGACGGGCTACGAGCAGTACTTC. Amino acids: CASSPYQDRTGYEQYF.

This clonotype was counted a few times. The chain combines TRBV10-2 with TRBJ2-1, with a possible D match to TRBD2 (6 bases). CDR1 is WSHSY and CDR2 is SAAADI in the germline V gene. This CDR3 spans 16 amino acids. V gave up 3 bases and J gave up 0 bases, with 12 bases separating them. The CDR3 spells CASSDGGSSSYNEQFF. The CDR3 bases are TGCGCCAGCAGTGACGGGGGTTCCAGCTCCTACAATGAGCAGTTCTTC.

This clonotype was counted between two and nine times. The J gene is TRBJ2-7, the V gene TRBV18; D could derive from TRBD1 or TRBD2 (5 bases each). CDR3 length equals 14 residues. Trimming stripped 2 bases from V and 2 bases from J, with 10 bases between. CDR1 and CDR2 (germline): KGHSH, LQKENI. The CDR3 region is CASSPVGEPYEQYF. The CDR3 bases are TGTGCCAGCTCACCAGTGGGGGAACCCTACGAGCAGTACTTC.

The J gene is TRBJ1-1, the V gene TRBV7-2; D is undetermined. Per the germline V gene, CDR1 is SGHTA and CDR2 is FQGNSA. V was trimmed by 5 bases and J by 1 base, leaving 8 bases between them. This CDR3 has 13 amino acids. CDR3 residues: CASSVQRNTEAFF. The CDR3 coding sequence is TGTGCCAGCAGCGTCCAAAGGAACACTGAAGCTTTCTTT.

In its sample, this clonotype was seen many times. The CDR3 here is CSARNPGLASDTQYF. The DNA of the CDR3 is TGCAGTGCTCGGAATCCGGGACTAGCTTCAGATACGCAGTATTTT. V gene TRBV20-1 combines with J gene TRBJ2-3; 9 nucleotides agree with TRBD2. Germline CDR1 is DFQATT and CDR2 is SNEGSKA (reference sequence). CDR3 length equals 15 residues. Trimming at V came to 5 bases and at J to 4 bases, leaving 10 bases not matched to a gene.

The V gene is TRBV24-1, the J gene TRBJ1-1, with 7 bases matching TRBD1. This CDR3 is 13 amino acids long. The V segment lost 5 bases and the J segment 10 bases; nucleotides outside the gene matches: 9. Germline assignment: CDR1 KGHDR and CDR2 SFDVKD. The CDR3 sequence is CATSALTGEGAFF. For the CDR3, the DNA is TGTGCCACCAGTGCCCTAACAGGGGAGGGAGCTTTCTTT.

This clonotype showed up just once. The rearrangement uses TRBV25-1 and TRBJ1-1; maybe TRBD1 (6 bases). Trimming took 1 base from V and 3 from J, leaving 27 bases between them. The CDR3 is 20 amino acids. Germline V gene data show CDR1 as MGHDK and CDR2 as SYGVNS. The CDR3 DNA reads as TGTGCCAGCAGTGAATTCGGGGGGGGCAGGGTTGCCGACGTCGACACTGAAGCTTTCTTT. This gives the protein CASSEFGGGRVADVDTEAFF.

The rearrangement links TRBV29-1 to TRBJ1-1; D not certain. The CDR3 contains 14 residues. The germline V gene encodes CDR1 SQVTM and CDR2 ANQGSEA. Trimming stripped 4 bases from V and 0 bases from J, with 12 bases between. The CDR3 sequence: CSVVAGKMNTEAFF. CDR3 DNA sequence: TGCAGCGTTGTAGCAGGAAAGATGAACACTGAAGCTTTCTTT.

V and J are TRBV30 and TRBJ2-7; D uncertain. Germline V gene lookup returns CDR1 GTSNPN and CDR2 SVGIG (reference sequence). The CDR3 loop spans 14 amino acids. Trimming removed 0 bases from V and 0 bases from J, with 9 bases in between. The CDR3 spells CAWSVRFDSYEQYF. In DNA form, the CDR3 reads TGTGCCTGGAGTGTACGGTTCGACTCCTACGAGCAGTACTTC.

The V and J genes are TRBV12-3 or TRBV12-4 and TRBJ2-3; TRBD2 aligns across 9 bases. V dropped 6 bases and J dropped 6; count of bases not matched to a gene: 7. This CDR3 is 14 amino acids long. CDR3 sequence reads: CASRLAGTHDTQYF. CDR3 in DNA: TGTGCCAGCAGACTAGCGGGCACTCATGATACGCAGTATTTT.

This clonotype was observed a handful of times. The rearrangement joins TRBV15 to TRBJ1-1; a weak D match, TRBD1 (6 bases). CDR1 LNHNV and CDR2 YYDKDF come from the germline V gene (reference sequence). CDR3 length equals 13 residues. Trimming left V 8 bases short and J 5 bases short, with 15 bases between. The CDR3 spells CATRDIRRTEAFF. The CDR3, as DNA: TGTGCCACCCGGGACATTAGGAGAACTGAAGCTTTCTTT.

The chain combines TRBV19 with TRBJ1-2; TRBD1 matches at 12 bases. Germline V CDR1 and CDR2: LNHDA, SQIVND (reference sequence). With 2 bases clipped from V and 8 bases from J, the junction kept 6 bases outside the gene matches. This CDR3 comprises 15 residues. CDR3 protein: CASSIKGTGGVGYTF. Written as DNA, the CDR3 is TGTGCCAGTAGTATAAAGGGGACAGGGGGCGTCGGCTACACCTTC.

Only a few counts were recorded for this clonotype. This sequence joins TRBV24-1 and TRBJ2-1, with 8 bases matching TRBD1. Germline values: CDR1 KGHDR, CDR2 SFDVKD. The CDR3 totals 15 residues. J gave up 5 bases and V 1 base, and 3 bases lay outside the gene matches. Here the CDR3 reads CATSDFETGDNEQFF. The DNA of the CDR3 is TGTGCCACCAGTGATTTTGAGACAGGGGACAATGAGCAGTTCTTC.